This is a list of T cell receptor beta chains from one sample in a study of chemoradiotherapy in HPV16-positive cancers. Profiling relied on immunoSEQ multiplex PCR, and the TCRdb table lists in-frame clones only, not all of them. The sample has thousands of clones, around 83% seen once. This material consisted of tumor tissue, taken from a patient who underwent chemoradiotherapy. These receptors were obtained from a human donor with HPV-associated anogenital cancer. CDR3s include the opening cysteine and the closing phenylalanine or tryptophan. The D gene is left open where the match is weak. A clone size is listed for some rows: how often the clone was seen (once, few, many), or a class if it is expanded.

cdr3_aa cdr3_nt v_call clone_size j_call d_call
CASSPFPLADRTDTQYF TGTGCCAGCAGTCCATTTCCCCTAGCGGACCGCACAGATACGCAGTATTTT TRBV27 . TRBJ2-3 TRBD2
CASSVEGFYNEQFF TGTGCCAGCAGCGTAGAAGGGTTCTACAATGAGCAGTTCTTC TRBV9 . TRBJ2-1 .
CASSLGGDANQPQHF TGTGCCAGCAGCTTGGGAGGGGACGCCAATCAGCCCCAGCATTTT TRBV7-2 . TRBJ1-5 .
CASSQGLGETQYF TGTGCCAGCAGCCAAGGACTAGGAGAGACCCAGTACTTC TRBV14 . TRBJ2-5 .
CASSEQGRAILQETQYF TGTGCCAGCAGTGAACAGGGGCGGGCCATACTTCAAGAGACCCAGTACTTC TRBV2 . TRBJ2-5 .
CAITKGDSYGYTF TGTGCCATCACTAAGGGTGACTCCTATGGCTACACCTTC TRBV10-3 . TRBJ1-2 .
CASSETGLNSPLHF TGTGCCAGCAGTGAGACAGGGCTAAATTCACCCCTCCACTTT TRBV6-1 . TRBJ1-6 TRBD1
CASSESGANVLTF TGTGCCAGCAGCGAGTCTGGGGCCAACGTCCTGACTTTC TRBV7-6 . TRBJ2-6 .
CSVEPLAGGSYEQFF TGCAGCGTTGAGCCGCTAGCGGGAGGTTCGTATGAGCAGTTCTTC TRBV29-1 . TRBJ2-1 TRBD2
CASSLGGGEQYF TGTGCCAGCAGCTTGGGGGGGGGTGAGCAGTACTTC TRBV5-8 . TRBJ2-5 TRBD2
CASSTQGRQPQHF TGTGCCAGCTCTACCCAGGGAAGGCAGCCCCAGCATTTT TRBV27 . TRBJ1-5 .
CASSHGAGGLDTQYF TGTGCCAGCAGCCATGGAGCGGGGGGTTTAGATACGCAGTATTTT TRBV6-6 . TRBJ2-3 TRBD2
CASSLTGIDNEQFF TGTGCCAGCAGCTTAACCGGGATTGACAATGAGCAGTTCTTC TRBV7-3 . TRBJ2-1 .
CASSEEGSGANVLTF TGTGCCAGCAGTGAAGAAGGGTCTGGGGCCAACGTCCTGACTTTC TRBV6-1 once TRBJ2-6 .
CASSSSGRVYEQYF TGTGCCAGCAGCTCTAGCGGGAGGGTCTACGAGCAGTACTTC TRBV27 . TRBJ2-7 TRBD2
CASSLGSLARGEQYF TGCGCCAGCAGCTTGGGTTCACTAGCGAGGGGCGAGCAGTACTTC TRBV5-1 . TRBJ2-7 TRBD2
CASSHPGQGAGEQYF TGCGCCAGCAGTCACCCGGGACAGGGGGCGGGCGAGCAGTACTTC TRBV4-1 . TRBJ2-7 TRBD1
CASSLGQGGGYTF TGCGCCAGCAGCTTGGGTCAGGGGGGCGGCTACACCTTC TRBV5-1 . TRBJ1-2 TRBD1
CASSLGRATNEKLFF TGTGCCAGCAGCTTAGGCAGGGCAACTAATGAAAAACTGTTTTTT TRBV7-2 . TRBJ1-4 .
CASSPRERTYNEQFF TGCGCCAGCAGTCCCCGGGAGAGGACCTACAATGAGCAGTTCTTC TRBV5-1 . TRBJ2-1 .
CASSEVQGVGQYF TGTGCCAGCAGTGAAGTCCAAGGAGTCGGGCAGTACTTC TRBV6-1 . TRBJ2-7 .
CASSPRPGQSSYNEQFF TGTGCCAGCAGCCCACGGCCGGGACAGTCCTCCTACAATGAGCAGTTCTTC TRBV9 . TRBJ2-1 TRBD1
CASSSQGGGAYEQYF TGCGCCAGCAGCTCCCAAGGGGGTGGTGCCTACGAGCAGTACTTC TRBV5-1 . TRBJ2-7 .
CASSPALAGGTTDTQYF TGCGCCAGCAGCCCGGCCCTAGCGGGGGGAACCACAGATACGCAGTATTTT TRBV4-1 . TRBJ2-3 TRBD2
CASSLTPTSGRSDTQYF TGTGCCAGCAGCTTAACCCCAACTAGCGGGAGGTCAGATACGCAGTATTTT TRBV7-3 . TRBJ2-3 TRBD2
CASSFGRPTDTQYF TGTGCCAGCAGCTTTGGACGGCCCACAGATACGCAGTATTTT TRBV7-9 . TRBJ2-3 .
CASSLAEGGTEAFF TGCGCCAGCAGCTTGGCGGAGGGTGGGACTGAAGCTTTCTTT TRBV5-1 . TRBJ1-1 .
CAWSVQGESPLHF TGTGCCTGGAGTGTCCAGGGGGAATCACCCCTCCACTTT TRBV30 . TRBJ1-6 TRBD1
CASSLGRYGYTF TGTGCCAGCAGCTTAGGTCGCTATGGCTACACCTTC TRBV7-9 . TRBJ1-2 .
CASSLYRGVNGELFF TGTGCCAGCAGCTTGTACAGGGGTGTTAACGGGGAGCTGTTTTTT TRBV5-6 . TRBJ2-2 TRBD1
CASSLNVGSGGNTEAFF TGTGCCAGCAGCTTAAACGTAGGGTCTGGTGGGAACACTGAAGCTTTCTTT TRBV7-8 . TRBJ1-1 .
CSAQGNYGYTF TGCAGTGCCCAGGGTAACTATGGCTACACCTTC TRBV20-1 once TRBJ1-2 .
CASSLAGRHYEQYF TGTGCCAGCAGCTTAGCTGGCAGACACTACGAGCAGTACTTC TRBV7-9 once TRBJ2-7 .
CASSSTSGNTQYF TGTGCCAGCAGCTCAACTTCAGGGAATACGCAGTATTTT TRBV5-8 . TRBJ2-3 .
CASRGTGNEKLFF TGTGCCAGTAGAGGGACAGGGAATGAAAAACTGTTTTTT TRBV19 once TRBJ1-4 TRBD1
CASSPMGRITGELFF TGTGCCAGCAGCCCCATGGGGAGAATCACCGGGGAGCTGTTTTTT TRBV11-1 . TRBJ2-2 .
CASSVGVGPGFGQPQHF TGTGCCAGCAGCGTAGGAGTAGGTCCGGGATTCGGTCAGCCCCAGCATTTT TRBV9 . TRBJ1-5 .
CASSTLRRGAENEQFF TGTGCCAGTAGTACCCTGCGGCGGGGGGCGGAGAATGAGCAGTTCTTC TRBV19 . TRBJ2-1 TRBD2
CASSPSLGVLYYNEQFF TGTGCCAGCTCACCATCTCTCGGCGTCCTTTACTACAATGAGCAGTTCTTC TRBV18 . TRBJ2-1 .
CASSDSATGELFF TGTGCCAGCAGTGACTCGGCCACCGGGGAGCTGTTTTTT TRBV6-4 . TRBJ2-2 .
CASSPWTGWQPQHF TGTGCCAGCAGTCCTTGGACAGGATGGCAGCCCCAGCATTTT TRBV27 once TRBJ1-5 TRBD1
CASSYDGTGNQPQHF TGTGCCAGCAGCTACGACGGGACAGGCAATCAGCCCCAGCATTTT TRBV5-8 few TRBJ1-5 TRBD1
CSVTDRLNTEAFF TGCAGCGTGACGGACAGGCTGAACACTGAAGCTTTCTTT TRBV29-1 . TRBJ1-1 TRBD1
CASSVAAVSYEQYF TGTGCCAGCAGCGTAGCTGCAGTGAGCTACGAGCAGTACTTC TRBV9 . TRBJ2-7 .
CAISDGAHEKLFF TGTGCCATCAGTGATGGGGCACATGAAAAACTGTTTTTT TRBV10-3 . TRBJ1-4 .